These 20 T cell receptor beta chains share one sample of origin, sequenced in a study of T cell responses to AZD1222 COVID-19 vaccine. The method was immunoSEQ multiplex PCR; TCRdb's version includes in-frame clones alone and lacks a portion of them. The sample records 140,000 to 150,000 clones, about 88% being singletons. Specimen: peripheral blood, collected on day 0 of AZD1222 vaccination. Receptors were obtained from an adult in good health.

The CDR3 spells CASSGGKKEGYTF. CDR3 DNA: TGTGCCAGCAGCGGCGGAAAGAAGGAAGGCTACACCTTC. The gene calls are TRBV9 and TRBJ1-2; D call uncertain. The CDR3 covers 13 residues. The ends were cut back, 3 bases at V and 8 bases at J, with 14 bases in the middle. The germline CDR1 and CDR2 sequences are SGDLS and YYNGEE. The complete variable domain, with remaining parts taken from reference TRBV9 and TRBJ1-2, reads DSGVTQTPKHLITATGQRVTLRCSPRSGDLSVYWYQQSLDQGLQFLIQYYNGEERAKGNILERFSAQQFPDLHSELNLSSLELGDSALYFCASSGGKKEGYTFGSGTRLTVV.

This chain connects TRBV4-2 to TRBJ1-2; D is possibly TRBD1 (5 bases). In germline, CDR1 is LGHNA, CDR2 YNFKEQ. This CDR3 has 17 residues. Between the trimmed V and J ends, which lost 1 base and 6 bases, there was a span of 21 bases. The CDR3 coding sequence is TGTGCCAGCAGCCAAGGGGGAATAGGGACCTACAGTCATGGCTACACCTTC. Translating it yields CASSQGGIGTYSHGYTF.

This chain links TRBV3-1 (or the pseudogene TRBV3-2) with TRBJ2-1, with D perhaps matching TRBD2 (6 bases). This CDR3 spans 14 amino acids. The V gene's germline CDR1 is LGHDT and CDR2 YNNKEL (reference sequence). The V gene lost 4 bases and the J gene lost 5 bases, with 12 bases spanning the gap. The CDR3 region has the DNA TGTGCCAGCAGCCTGGCGGGGAGAGACAATGAGCAGTTCTTC. This sequence encodes CASSLAGRDNEQFF.

This rearrangement joins TRBV6-5 to TRBJ2-2, with 9 bases matching TRBD1. Germline V gives CDR1 MNHEY, CDR2 SVGAGI. With 6 bases clipped from V and 4 bases from J, the junction kept 6 bases outside the gene matches. The CDR3 loop spans 15 amino acids. The CDR3 DNA reads as TGTGCCAGCAGGCGCCAACAGGGGGCCACCGGGGAGCTGTTTTTT. This codes for CASRRQQGATGELFF.

A single count supports this clone. The chain has TRBV6-5 and TRBJ2-7; 9 bases are shared with TRBD2. The germline V gene has CDR1 MNHEY and CDR2 SVGAGI. This CDR3 comprises 13 residues. With 7 bases clipped from V and 10 bases from J, the junction kept 11 bases outside the gene matches. CDR3 in amino acids: CASTIFSGSLQYF. The DNA for the CDR3 is TGTGCCAGCACCATTTTTAGCGGGAGCCTCCAGTACTTC.

The CDR3, as DNA: TGTGCCAGCAGCTTTGGGGGGGCAGGCAATCAGCCCCAGCATTTT. This sequence encodes CASSFGGAGNQPQHF. V and J are TRBV11-2 and TRBJ1-5; TRBD1 is a possible D gene (6 bases). V shed 3 bases and J shed 2 bases, with 11 bases lying between them. Germline V gene lookup returns CDR1 SGHAT and CDR2 FQNNGV. This CDR3 is 15 amino acids long.

The chain is built from TRBV4-1 and TRBJ2-7; D unclear. Germline values: CDR1 MGHRA, CDR2 YSYEKL. CDR3 length: 13 residues. V was trimmed by 4 bases and J by 7 bases, leaving 14 bases between them. Written as DNA, the CDR3 is TGCGCCAGCAGCCTCCTACTCCTCCGAGAGCAGTACTTC. Amino acid sequence: CASSLLLLREQYF.

The genes are TRBV7-2 and TRBJ1-3, with no clear D. Trimming removed 5 bases from V and 2 bases from J, with 10 bases in between. CDR3 length equals 14 residues. From germline, CDR1 is SGHTA and CDR2 FQGNSA. Written as DNA, the CDR3 is TGTGCCAGCAGCCCAGCTGGGACTGGAAACACCATATATTTT. Encoded protein: CASSPAGTGNTIYF. Supplemented by reference TRBV7-2 and TRBJ1-3, the full variable domain reads GAGVSQSPSNKVTEKGKDVELRCDPISGHTALYWYRQSLGQGLEFLIYFQGNSAPDKSGLPSDRFSAERTGGSVSTLTIQRTQQEDSAVYLCASSPAGTGNTIYFGEGSWLTVV.

V gene TRBV3-1 (or the pseudogene TRBV3-2) combines with J gene TRBJ2-5, with D maybe TRBD2 (5 bases). Germline CDR1 LGHDT, CDR2 YNNKEL (reference sequence). V was clipped by 4 bases and J by 5 bases, with 8 bases between them. The CDR3 sequence is 12 residues long. The CDR3 spells CASSPAAETQYF. In DNA form, the CDR3 reads TGTGCCAGCAGCCCAGCGGCGGAGACCCAGTACTTC.

The chain carries TRBV28 and TRBJ1-2; perhaps TRBD1 as D (6 bases). The CDR3 loop spans 15 amino acids. Trimming removed 4 bases from V and 4 bases from J, with 16 bases in between. CDR1 and CDR2 from the germline V gene are MDHEN and SYDVKM. The CDR3 region has the DNA TGTGCCAGCAGTTCGCCTCGGACAGTGTTCTATGGCTACACCTTC. It yields the protein CASSSPRTVFYGYTF.

The chain employs TRBV29-1 and TRBJ1-1; 9 bases agree with TRBD1. V was clipped by 6 bases and J by 0 bases; unmatched bases: 8. The CDR3 has 15 amino acids. Germline CDR1 SQVTM, CDR2 ANQGSEA. Here the CDR3 reads CSVFRGQGLNTEAFF. The CDR3 DNA follows: TGCAGCGTCTTCAGGGGACAGGGACTGAACACTGAAGCTTTCTTT. Full variable domain (remainder filled in from reference TRBV29-1 and TRBJ1-1): SAVISQKPSRDICQRGTSLTIQCQVDSQVTMMFWYRQQPGQSLTLIATANQGSEATYESGFVIDKFPISRPNLTFSTLTVSNMSPEDSSIYLCSVFRGQGLNTEAFFGQGTRLTVV.

The chain has TRBV28 and TRBJ1-1; tentative D call: TRBD1 (6 bases). Looked up from germline, CDR1 is MDHEN and CDR2 is SYDVKM. Trimming removed 6 bases at V and 11 bases at J, with 22 bases between. This CDR3 contains 14 residues. The DNA for the CDR3 is TGTGCCAGCAGGTACCTACACGTAGGGGGGGGTGCTTTCTTT. It codes for CASRYLHVGGGAFF.

This chain links TRBV5-4 with TRBJ1-2; D perhaps matches TRBD1 (6 bases). The CDR3 is made up of 16 amino acids. CDR1 is SGHNT, CDR2 YYREEE, per germline (reference sequence). V was trimmed by 1 base and J by 2 bases, leaving 15 bases between them. The CDR3 is CASSLRYREDNYGYTF. Written as DNA, the CDR3 is TGTGCCAGCAGCTTGAGGTACAGGGAGGACAACTATGGCTACACCTTC.

The chain carries TRBV19 and TRBJ2-2; tentative D call: TRBD1 (6 bases). The CDR3 consists of 15 residues. Germline CDR1 is LNHDA and CDR2 is SQIVND (reference sequence). V was clipped by 6 bases and J by 5 bases, with 16 bases between them. The CDR3 nucleotides are TGTGCCAGTAGCACCGGGACAAGAGTGACCGGGGAGCTGTTTTTT. Protein sequence: CASSTGTRVTGELFF.

The chain employs TRBV7-3 and TRBJ2-2, with 7 positions matching TRBD2. The CDR3 loop spans 14 amino acids. With V trimmed by 10 bases and J by 1 base, 6 bases remained unmatched. Germline V lookup: CDR1 SGHTA, CDR2 FQGTGA. The CDR3, as DNA: TGTGCCACCAAACTAGCGCAGAACACCGGGGAGCTGTTTTTT. Translated: CATKLAQNTGELFF.

J is TRBJ2-5 and V is TRBV5-6; possibly TRBD1 for D (5 bases). The V end lost 1 base, the J end lost 4 bases, and 14 bases lay between the germline ends. CDR1 SGHDT and CDR2 YYEEEE come from the germline V gene. This CDR3 has 15 residues. The CDR3 reads CASSLLAAGRETQYF. For the CDR3, the DNA is TGTGCCAGCAGCTTGCTGGCGGCAGGGCGAGAGACCCAGTACTTC.

This rearrangement joins TRBV18 to TRBJ2-2; D ambiguous. The V gene's germline CDR1 is KGHSH and CDR2 LQKENI. The CDR3 is 12 residues long. Trimming removed 5 bases at V and 4 bases at J, with 5 bases between. CDR3 DNA sequence: TGTGCCAGCTCAACAAGCACCGGGGAGCTGTTTTTT. It yields the protein CASSTSTGELFF.

The CDR3 protein is CASSFKRQLGEQYF. CDR3 DNA: TGTGCCAGCAGCTTCAAGAGACAGCTTGGGGAGCAGTACTTC. This chain joins TRBV7-3 and TRBJ2-7, with D tentatively TRBD1 (5 bases). Germline-derived CDR1 and CDR2 are SGHTA and FQGTGA. The CDR3 length is 14 residues. The V gene lost 3 bases and the J gene lost 7 bases, with 16 bases spanning the gap.

CDR3 nucleotide sequence: TGTGCCAGCTCATCTACTAGCGGGAGTTTCTATGAGCAGTTCTTC. Protein: CASSSTSGSFYEQFF. The rearrangement links TRBV18 to TRBJ2-1; 11 nucleotides align to TRBD2. There are 15 residues in the CDR3. The trim removed 5 bases at V and 8 bases at J, leaving 8 bases unmatched. Germline loops: CDR1 KGHSH, CDR2 LQKENI.

The DNA of the CDR3 is TGTGCCAGCAGTCAGACGGGGGGGAGTGAAGCTTTCTTT. As protein: CASSQTGGSEAFF. The rearrangement joins TRBV12-3 or TRBV12-4 to TRBJ1-1; D possibly corresponds to TRBD1 (5 bases). Trimming cost V 5 bases and J 7 bases, with 14 bases left between them. The CDR3 runs to 13 residues.